The 17 T cell receptor beta chains below were found in one sample sequenced in a study of blood T cell repertoires in COVID-19. This table comes from immunoSEQ multiplex PCR, and its TCRdb copy is limited to in-frame clones, with some not included. The data contain 150,000 to 180,000 clones, roughly 72% of them seen just once; the ten biggest clones take up roughly 3.6%. The sample was peripheral blood. These receptors came from a woman older than 75 with acute or convalescent COVID-19.

This sequence joins TRBV6-2 or TRBV6-3 and TRBJ1-6; TRBD1 aligns across 8 bases. Germline V gene data show CDR1 as MNHEY and CDR2 as SVGEGT. V was pared by 0 bases and J by 0 bases, with 10 bases of the junction left unmatched. The CDR3 is 20 amino acids. CDR3 protein: CASSYSAGGALSSYNSPLHF. CDR3 DNA sequence: TGTGCCAGCAGTTACTCGGCAGGGGGCGCGTTGAGCTCCTATAATTCACCCCTCCACTTT.

The chain recombines TRBV19 with TRBJ2-1; D not certain. CDR1 is LNHDA, CDR2 SQIVND, per germline (reference sequence). The length of the CDR3 is 11 residues. The V end was cut by 8 bases, the J end by 6 bases, with 8 bases between. The CDR3 here is CASGQVNEQFF. CDR3 coding DNA: TGTGCCAGTGGCCAGGTCAATGAGCAGTTCTTC.

This chain joins TRBV6-2 or TRBV6-3 and TRBJ2-1; a possible D gene is TRBD2 (6 bases). The CDR3 is 16 residues long. V was cut by 5 bases and J by 5 bases, with 19 bases left in between. CDR1 is MNHEY, CDR2 SVGEGT, per germline. The CDR3 spells CASSPPPAGRHNEQFF. The CDR3 DNA reads TGTGCCAGCAGTCCCCCCCCGGCGGGGAGACACAATGAGCAGTTCTTC.

This clone showed up many times. This rearrangement joins TRBV2 to TRBJ1-5; TRBD1 matches 8 bases. The V gene's germline CDR1 is SNHLY and CDR2 FYNNEI. This CDR3 spans 14 amino acids. V shed 4 bases, J shed 5 bases, and the junction held 4 bases outside the gene matches. The CDR3 here is CASSGQGAYQPQHF. The DNA for the CDR3 is TGTGCCAGCAGTGGCCAGGGGGCGTATCAGCCCCAGCATTTT.

This clone occurred a few times. V and J are TRBV7-2 and TRBJ2-7, with TRBD1 matching 7 bases. The germline V gene encodes CDR1 SGHTA and CDR2 FQGNSA. Losses at the gene ends were 5 bases for V and 6 bases for J; bases not matched to a gene: 13. There are 15 residues in the CDR3. CDR3: CASSRRQGETSEQYF. CDR3 nucleotide sequence: TGTGCCAGCAGCCGGCGACAGGGAGAGACCTCCGAGCAGTACTTC.

This clone was picked up one time. V and J are TRBV19 and TRBJ1-1; possible D gene TRBD1, 5 bases. The CDR3 covers 16 residues. V gave up 3 bases and J gave up 0 bases, with 14 bases separating them. Germline CDR1 is LNHDA and CDR2 is SQIVND (reference sequence). This chain's CDR3 is CASSMGRGGLNTEAFF. In DNA, the CDR3 is TGTGCCAGTAGTATGGGACGGGGGGGACTGAACACTGAAGCTTTCTTT.

The chain joins TRBV5-8 to TRBJ2-4; tentative D call: TRBD2 (5 bases). The germline gives CDR1 SGHTS, CDR2 YDEGEE. V was pared by 4 bases and J by 1 base, with 12 bases between. The CDR3 length is 15 residues. The CDR3 sequence is CASSMGRKAKNIQYF. In DNA form, the CDR3 reads TGTGCCAGCAGCATGGGGAGAAAGGCCAAAAACATTCAGTACTTC.

J is TRBJ2-2 and V is TRBV9, with 9 bases identical to TRBD1. V lost 3 bases, J lost 5 bases, and 5 bases stayed unmatched. Germline CDR1 and CDR2: SGDLS and YYNGEE. There are 15 residues in the CDR3. CDR3 sequence (DNA): TGTGCCAGCAGCGGCCGGGACAGGGAAACCGGGGAGCTGTTTTTT. It is translated as CASSGRDRETGELFF. The complete variable domain, with remaining parts taken from reference TRBV9 and TRBJ2-2, reads DSGVTQTPKHLITATGQRVTLRCSPRSGDLSVYWYQQSLDQGLQFLIQYYNGEERAKGNILERFSAQQFPDLHSELNLSSLELGDSALYFCASSGRDRETGELFFGEGSRLTVL.

This clone turned up a few times. The chain is built from TRBV29-1 and TRBJ1-1; 7 bases align to TRBD1. V lost 5 bases to trimming and J lost 5 bases; unmatched junction nucleotides: 5. Germline CDR1 SQVTM, CDR2 ANQGSEA. There are 12 residues in the CDR3. CDR3 amino acids: CSVWTGSTEAFF. As DNA, the CDR3 is TGCAGCGTTTGGACAGGTTCGACTGAAGCTTTCTTT.

This clone was seen only once. The DNA of the CDR3 is TGTGCCAGCAGCGTAGCTGAGACAGGGGGCCTGCCGGAGACCCAGTACTTC. This encodes CASSVAETGGLPETQYF. V gene TRBV9 combines with J gene TRBJ2-5; 10 nucleotides agree with TRBD1. CDR3 length: 17 amino acids. Trimming took 0 bases from V and 5 from J; bases not matched to a gene: 10. The germline V gene encodes CDR1 SGDLS and CDR2 YYNGEE.

This sequence joins TRBV6-5 and TRBJ1-1, with a tentative D call TRBD1 (6 bases). Looked up from germline, CDR1 is MNHEY and CDR2 is SVGAGI. Trimming took 5 bases from V and 4 from J, leaving 17 bases between them. The length of the CDR3 is 15 residues. The CDR3 nucleotides are TGTGCCAGCAGTCAATTGGACAGCCGGTTCACTGAAGCTTTCTTT. It specifies CASSQLDSRFTEAFF.

The genes are TRBV5-6 and TRBJ1-3; 12 nucleotides align to TRBD1. Germline trimming cut 3 bases from V and 7 bases from J; bases unmatched to any gene: 5. CDR1 and CDR2 (germline): SGHDT, YYEEEE. The CDR3 runs 15 residues. CDR3 amino acids: CASSSGTGGANTIYF. Here the CDR3 DNA reads TGTGCCAGCAGCTCGGGGACAGGGGGCGCGAACACCATATATTTT.

V is TRBV19 and J is TRBJ1-5; TRBD1 is a possible D gene (6 bases). From germline, CDR1 is LNHDA and CDR2 SQIVND (reference sequence). V was trimmed by 5 bases and J by 3 bases, leaving 8 bases between them. The CDR3 length is 13 residues. CDR3 in amino acids: CASSGQINQPQHF. For the CDR3, the DNA is TGTGCCAGTAGTGGACAGATCAATCAGCCCCAGCATTTT. Supplemented by reference TRBV19 and TRBJ1-5, the full variable domain reads DGGITQSPKYLFRKEGQNVTLSCEQNLNHDAMYWYRQDPGQGLRLIYYSQIVNDFQKGDIAEGYSVSREKKESFPLTVTSAQKNPTAFYLCASSGQINQPQHFGDGTRLSIL.

This chain joins TRBV9 and TRBJ1-4; 9 bases are a match to TRBD1. Germline assignment: CDR1 SGDLS and CDR2 YYNGEE. After removal of 3 bases from V and 8 bases from J, the junction contained 8 bases not matched to a gene. The CDR3 loop spans 15 amino acids. The CDR3 loop is CASSGTGGLGEKLFF. DNA for the CDR3: TGTGCCAGCAGCGGAACAGGGGGCCTTGGGGAAAAACTGTTTTTT.

The rearrangement joins TRBV12-3 or TRBV12-4 to TRBJ2-2; D call uncertain. CDR3 length: 13 amino acids. V lost 1 base and J 7 bases, leaving 7 bases between the germline ends. The CDR3 reads CASSLGVFGELFF. The CDR3, as DNA: TGTGCCAGCAGTTTAGGAGTATTCGGGGAGCTGTTTTTT.

This chain links TRBV24-1 with TRBJ2-1, with 14 bases fitting TRBD2. The CDR3 is made up of 17 amino acids. Per the germline V gene, CDR1 is KGHDR and CDR2 is SFDVKD. Trimming took 3 bases from V and 8 from J; bases not matched to a gene: 8. The CDR3 region has the DNA TGTGCCACCAGTGATCCCGGGACTAGCGGGAGTAGGGATGAGCAGTTCTTC. Protein product: CATSDPGTSGSRDEQFF.

The V call is TRBV11-3, the J call TRBJ2-7, with 11 bases fitting TRBD1. CDR3 length equals 13 residues. Germline V gene lookup returns CDR1 SGHNT and CDR2 YENEEA. With V trimmed by 5 bases and J by 6 bases, 3 bases remained unmatched. The CDR3 sequence: CASSLGTGGEQYF. CDR3 in DNA: TGTGCCAGCAGCCTCGGGACAGGGGGCGAGCAGTACTTC.